The rows below give T cell receptor beta chains drawn from one sample of a study of blood T cell repertoires in COVID-19. Sequencing was performed with immunoSEQ multiplex PCR; in TCRdb, only in-frame clones are kept and a portion is missing. The sample lists 150,000 to 200,000 clones, about 85% occurring once. The sequencing sample was made of peripheral blood. These receptors came from a woman of 80 years or more in a cohort sampled during active or convalescent COVID-19. Both conserved end residues are part of each CDR3. The D gene is left open where the match is weak. Clone sizes are given selectively: once, few, many, or a class where the clone is expanded.

D	V	size	J	DNA	CDR3
TRBD1	TRBV6-4	.	TRBJ1-2	TGTGCCAGCAGTGTGGGGACAGGCTATGGCTACACCTTC	CASSVGTGYGYTF
TRBD2	TRBV6-2/TRBV6-3	.	TRBJ2-7	TGTGCCAGCAGCCCCGGGGAGCGGGGGGCTCATGTCCCCTACGAGCAGTACTTC	CASSPGERGAHVPYEQYF
.	TRBV5-4	.	TRBJ2-2	TGTGCCAGCAGCTTGGGGACACCTAACACCGGGGAGCTGTTTTTT	CASSLGTPNTGELFF
.	TRBV27	.	TRBJ1-1	TGTGCCAGCAGTTTGACAGGTTTCTTGAACACTGAAGCTTTCTTT	CASSLTGFLNTEAFF
.	TRBV9	.	TRBJ2-3	TGTGCCAGCAGCGTAGTGGTAGCTGCCGCAGATACGCAGTATTTT	CASSVVVAAADTQYF
.	TRBV4-3	.	TRBJ2-2	TGCGCCAGCAGCCAGGGGACAACGAACACCGGGGAGCTGTTTTTT	CASSQGTTNTGELFF
TRBD2	TRBV9	.	TRBJ2-1	TGTGCCAGCAGCGTAGCTTTGCGGGAGACCTACAATGAGCAGTTCTTC	CASSVALRETYNEQFF
.	TRBV28	once	TRBJ1-2	TGTGCCAGCAGTTTAGGCGGATCCCACTATGGCTACACCTTC	CASSLGGSHYGYTF
.	TRBV19	.	TRBJ1-2	TGTGCCAGTAGTAAAGTTGGGACACCAGGATATGGCTACACCTTC	CASSKVGTPGYGYTF
.	TRBV19	.	TRBJ1-2	TGTGCCAGTAGTGCTACAGGGTCTTCCAGCTATGGCTACACCTTC	CASSATGSSSYGYTF
.	TRBV30	.	TRBJ1-5	TGTGCCTGGAGCGAGGGACTCACGAATCAGCCCCAGCATTTT	CAWSEGLTNQPQHF
.	TRBV7-8	once	TRBJ1-6	TGTGCCAGCAGCGTACCGATAGCGGGACACCAACCCCATTCACCCCTCCACTTT	CASSVPIAGHQPHSPLHF
.	TRBV25-1	.	TRBJ1-2	TGTGCCAGCAGTCAGACAGTGGGCACGGCTAACTATGGCTACACCTTC	CASSQTVGTANYGYTF
TRBD1	TRBV30	.	TRBJ2-5	TGTGCCTGGAGTCGGGACAGGGAAGAGACCCAGTACTTC	CAWSRDREETQYF
TRBD1	TRBV7-2	.	TRBJ2-3	TGTGCCAGCAGCTCGGCCGGGACAGGGGAAGGGGATACGCAGTATTTT	CASSSAGTGEGDTQYF
TRBD1	TRBV5-1	.	TRBJ2-5	TGCGCCAGCAGCTGGACAGGACGTTCTGGAGAGACCCAGTACTTC	CASSWTGRSGETQYF
.	TRBV19	once	TRBJ1-1	TGTGCCAGTAGTATCCAGGGGAGTATGGGGAACACTGAAGCTTTCTTT	CASSIQGSMGNTEAFF
TRBD2	TRBV5-4	.	TRBJ2-1	TGTGCCAGCAGCTTGGAATGGGCGGGAGGGCAGTTCTTC	CASSLEWAGGQFF
.	TRBV12-3/TRBV12-4	.	TRBJ1-2	TGTGCCAGCAGGGGGCGCAACTATGGCTACACCTTC	CASRGRNYGYTF
.	TRBV5-1	.	TRBJ2-3	TGCGCCAGCAGCAATTCAGGTATCAGGGCGCTGGGGCAGTATTTT	CASSNSGIRALGQYF
.	TRBV12-3/TRBV12-4	.	TRBJ1-2	TGTGCCAGCAGTTTAGGGGAGGGCTACACCTTC	CASSLGEGYTF
.	TRBV9	.	TRBJ1-3	TGTGCCAGCAGCGTCCCTGGAGGGGAGGGAAACACCATATATTTT	CASSVPGGEGNTIYF
.	TRBV4-3	.	TRBJ2-4	TGCGCCAGCAGCCAAGGACAGAAAAACATTCAGTACTTC	CASSQGQKNIQYF
.	TRBV6-1	once	TRBJ1-5	TGTGCCAGCAGTGAACGTAATCAGCCCCAGCATTTT	CASSERNQPQHF
TRBD2	TRBV5-1	.	TRBJ2-1	TGCGCCAGCAGCTTAGCTAGCGGAACCTACAATGAGCAGTTCTTC	CASSLASGTYNEQFF
TRBD1	TRBV6-5	.	TRBJ1-2	TGTGCCAGCAGTTACCAGGACAGGGGGCGGGATGGCTACACCTTC	CASSYQDRGRDGYTF
.	TRBV6-2/TRBV6-3	.	TRBJ1-1	TGTGCCAGCAGTTACTCCCCCTTTGGACAGATGAACACTGAAGCTTTCTTT	CASSYSPFGQMNTEAFF
TRBD1	TRBV5-1	once	TRBJ1-4	TGCGCCAGCAGCACGGGACAGGGGGGTTCTAATGAAAAACTGTTTTTT	CASSTGQGGSNEKLFF
.	TRBV6-5	.	TRBJ2-6	TGTGCCGGAGTATACCCTGGGGCCAACGTCCTGACTTTC	CAGVYPGANVLTF
.	TRBV19	few	TRBJ2-2	TGTGCCAGTAGTATGCGACTAAACACCGGGGAGCTGTTTTTT	CASSMRLNTGELFF
.	TRBV18	.	TRBJ2-5	TGTGCCAGCTCACCAGGACAGCAAGAGACCCAGTACTTC	CASSPGQQETQYF
TRBD1	TRBV5-1	.	TRBJ1-6	TGCGCCAGCCGTTCCAAGGGACAGTATAATTCACCCCTCCACTTT	CASRSKGQYNSPLHF
.	TRBV5-1	.	TRBJ2-1	TGCGCCAGCAGCTTCGGGACAAGCTCCTACAATGAGCAGTTCTTC	CASSFGTSSYNEQFF
.	TRBV13	.	TRBJ1-1	TGTGCCAGCAGCCCCCGGGGGGAGGGGAGCACTGAAGCTTTCTTT	CASSPRGEGSTEAFF
TRBD1	TRBV27	.	TRBJ2-4	TGTGCCAGCAGTTTACATTCTGGGACAGATTTTCCCAAAAACATTCAGTACTTC	CASSLHSGTDFPKNIQYF
TRBD1	TRBV28	.	TRBJ1-3	TGTGCCAGCAGTTTGGGACAGGCCTCTGGAAACACCATATATTTT	CASSLGQASGNTIYF
.	TRBV10-1	few	TRBJ2-3	TGCGCCAGCAGTGAGATTCGAGGAACAGATACGCAGTATTTT	CASSEIRGTDTQYF
.	TRBV7-9	.	TRBJ1-1	TGTGCCAGCAGCCATCCCACAGGAGTAATGAACACTGAAGCTTTCTTT	CASSHPTGVMNTEAFF
TRBD2	TRBV11-2	.	TRBJ2-1	TGTGCCAGCAGTTCCCGGGGGGGCGGTGCCTACAATGAGCAGTTCTTC	CASSSRGGGAYNEQFF
.	TRBV5-1	.	TRBJ2-1	TGCGCCAGCAGCTTACAGGGATGGGAGCAGTTCTTC	CASSLQGWEQFF
TRBD2	TRBV6-5	.	TRBJ2-1	TGTGCCAGCGGGAGGGGCCTGCCCGAAGGGCAGTTCTTC	CASGRGLPEGQFF
.	TRBV10-1	once	TRBJ2-1	TGCGCCAGCAGTGAGTCACTGGCGGGGAGTGGTGAGCAGTTCTTC	CASSESLAGSGEQFF
TRBD1	TRBV7-6	.	TRBJ1-6	TGTGCCAGCAGCTTAGGGAACCGGGACAGGGGGCGAAGGGGGTATTCACCCCTCCACTTT	CASSLGNRDRGRRGYSPLHF
TRBD1	TRBV7-9	.	TRBJ1-5	TGTGCCAGCAGCTTAGCAGGGGGCAGTCAGCCCCAGCATTTT	CASSLAGGSQPQHF
TRBD1	TRBV12-5	.	TRBJ1-4	TGTGCTAGTGGACTGGACAGGCACAATGAAAAACTGTTTTTT	CASGLDRHNEKLFF
TRBD2	TRBV10-1	.	TRBJ2-5	TGCGCCAGCAGTGATAGCGGGAGGGCCAAGACCCAGTACTTC	CASSDSGRAKTQYF
.	TRBV5-1	.	TRBJ2-2	TGCGCCAGCAGCTTGGCTCCGGAGACGAACACCGGGGAGCTGTTTTTT	CASSLAPETNTGELFF
.	TRBV5-1	.	TRBJ2-5	TGCGCCAGCCTCAGGGGTTCCGGGCAAGAGACCCAGTACTTC	CASLRGSGQETQYF
.	TRBV7-2	once	TRBJ2-1	TGTGCCAGCAGCTTAATGGCCGCGGATGAGCAGTTCTTC	CASSLMAADEQFF
.	TRBV5-4	.	TRBJ1-1	TGTGCCAGCAGCTTGGATCGGGGGAAGAACACTGAAGCTTTCTTT	CASSLDRGKNTEAFF